These T cell receptor beta chains were read from a single sample in a study of glioma-infiltrating T cells after dendritic cell vaccination. The protocol was immunoSEQ multiplex PCR, while the TCRdb copy is restricted to in-frame clones and leaves out a portion. The sample contains 60,000 or so clones, around nine tenths of which appear only once. The sequencing used blood, collected after dendritic cell vaccination. The receptors were sampled from a human donor with glioblastoma. The conserved cysteine and the conserved F or W are not part of the CDR3 here. Where a row states a size, it is once, few, many or the class of an expanded clone; other rows omit it.

V	size	J	CDR3
TRBV6-4	NA	TRBJ2-3	ASSLTSGRAAGYTDTQY
TRBV27	NA	TRBJ2-1	ASSFPGNEQF
TRBV6-1	NA	TRBJ1-1	ASSEDMQGDTEAF
TRBV7-8	once	TRBJ1-1	ASRLTEKNTEAF
TRBV6-6	NA	TRBJ1-2	ASRQTGKYYGYT
TRBV30	NA	TRBJ1-1	AWSEGWSAF
TRBV7-2	NA	TRBJ1-5	ASSLERNQPQH
TRBV4-3	NA	TRBJ2-2	ASSQEAGNTGELF
TRBV11-3	NA	TRBJ2-7	ASSLIRDRYSYEQY
TRBV9	once	TRBJ2-7	ASSVGEYSYYEQY